This entry lists 26 T cell receptor beta chains sequenced from one sample in a study of a mutant IDH1 vaccine in newly diagnosed glioma. Assay used: immunoSEQ multiplex PCR; TCRdb lists only in-frame clones, some missing. The sample consists of over 25,000 clones, roughly 90% of them appearing once. These receptors have no identified antigens. Time point meaning: week 23, last vaccination. With topical imiquimod, each dose of the vaccine consisted of 300 ug of mutant IDH1 20-mer peptide. Sequenced material: PBMCs, taken from a glioma patient whose treatment included an IDH1 peptide vaccine. Receptors originate from a man aged 40-49 years with glioma.

The table lists this clone with a count of one. The V and J genes are TRBV12-2 and TRBJ1-4; no DNA check was done on the table's D call, TRBD1. TRBV12-2 is marked as a pseudogene. The CDR3 covers 17 residues. The CDR3 bases are TGTGCAAGTCGCTTAGCAGGGACAGGGTGGGCTAATGAAAAACTGTTTTTT. This translates into CASRLAGTGWANEKLFF.

The rearrangement joins TRBV7-9 to TRBJ1-1; unclear D gene. V was trimmed by 5 bases and J by 8 bases, leaving 18 bases between them. The CDR3 consists of 14 residues. Germline assignment: CDR1 SEHNR and CDR2 FQNEAQ (reference sequence). The CDR3 nucleotides read TGTGCCAGCAGCCCCAGTCACGGGTTCGAAGAAGCTTTCTTT. Residues: CASSPSHGFEEAFF.

The chain couples TRBV19 to TRBJ2-3; D is perhaps TRBD1 (6 bases). V lost 6 bases, J lost 1 base, and 11 bases lay in between. The germline V gene encodes CDR1 LNHDA and CDR2 SQIVND (reference sequence). CDR3 length: 14 amino acids. CDR3 protein: CASRTGFGTDTQYF. The CDR3 DNA follows: TGTGCCAGTAGAACAGGGTTCGGCACAGATACGCAGTATTTT.

The chain recombines TRBV6-5 with TRBJ1-5; 7 bases map to TRBD1. CDR3 length equals 15 residues. CDR1 is MNHEY, CDR2 SVGAGI, per germline. Losses at the gene ends were 5 bases for V and 0 bases for J; bases not matched to a gene: 4. This chain's CDR3 is CASSTRQGSNQPQHF. The DNA of the CDR3 is TGTGCCAGCAGTACCCGACAGGGTAGCAATCAGCCCCAGCATTTT.

CDR3 DNA: TGTGCCAGTAGTATTCACCAGACAGGAGGTGGCAATCAGCCCCAGCATTTT. Translated, it gives CASSIHQTGGGNQPQHF. The chain combines TRBV19 with TRBJ1-5, with D possibly being TRBD1 (6 bases). This CDR3 is 17 amino acids long. Trimming stripped 3 bases from V and 2 bases from J, with 17 bases between. CDR1 is LNHDA, CDR2 SQIVND, per germline (reference sequence).

This rearrangement joins TRBV19 to TRBJ1-2; TRBD1 matches 7 bases. This CDR3 region has 15 residues. The germline CDR1 and CDR2 sequences are LNHDA and SQIVND (reference sequence). Trimming at V came to 6 bases and at J to 2 bases, leaving 9 bases not matched to a gene. CDR3 in amino acids: CASRPDREGNYGYTF. The CDR3 DNA reads as TGTGCCAGTAGGCCCGACAGGGAAGGGAACTATGGCTACACCTTC.

The rearrangement links TRBV5-4 to TRBJ2-7; perhaps TRBD2 as D (5 bases). The CDR3 spans 20 residues. Germline V gene lookup returns CDR1 SGHNT and CDR2 YYREEE (reference sequence). Trimming removed 6 bases from V and 1 base from J, with 32 bases in between. In DNA form, the CDR3 reads TGTGCCAGCACCCCATATGATGAGGGAGTCCGCTATTCGAGGTCCTACGAGCAGTACTTC. This gives the protein CASTPYDEGVRYSRSYEQYF.

The chain uses TRBV28 and TRBJ1-5, with a possible D match to TRBD1 (5 bases). This CDR3 spans 15 amino acids. Trimming cost V 8 bases and J 4 bases, with 18 bases left between them. The germline V gene encodes CDR1 MDHEN and CDR2 SYDVKM. The CDR3 region is CASAGTQVTNQPQHF. The CDR3, as DNA: TGTGCCAGCGCGGGGACCCAGGTAACGAATCAGCCCCAGCATTTT.

This clone came up once. The chain employs TRBV23-1 and TRBJ2-7; D may correspond to TRBD1 or TRBD2 (6 bases each). TRBV23-1 is noted as an ORF with a role that remains uncertain. V lost 3 bases and J 3 bases, leaving 33 bases between the germline ends. The CDR3 is 21 residues long. CDR3 DNA sequence: TGCGCCAGCAGTCATTTCCGGATAGGGGGTCGGGGGTCCGGAGGTTGCTACGAGCAGTACGTC. Amino acid sequence: CASSHFRIGGRGSGGCYEQYV.

This chain connects TRBV30 to TRBJ1-6; 9 bases are a match to TRBD1. CDR3 length equals 16 residues. CDR1 and CDR2 from the germline V gene are GTSNPN and SVGIG (reference sequence). V gave up 3 bases and J gave up 8 bases; unmatched junction bases: 11. This CDR3 reads CAWRRTGGQGYSPLHF. The CDR3 DNA reads as TGTGCCTGGAGGAGAACAGGGGGCCAAGGGTATTCACCCCTCCACTTT.

The J gene is TRBJ1-5, the V gene TRBV6-6; no reliable D call. The CDR3 spans 15 residues. Germline V CDR1 and CDR2: MNHNY, SVGAGI (reference sequence). V was shortened by 5 bases and J by 1 base, with 12 bases between the two germline ends. CDR3 bases: TGTGCCAGCAGTCCCCGGGGTAGCAGCAATCAGCCCCAGCATTTT. Encoded protein: CASSPRGSSNQPQHF.

The chain uses TRBV6-5 and TRBJ1-2; D is perhaps TRBD1 (5 bases). Germline loops: CDR1 MNHEY, CDR2 SVGAGI. V was pared by 5 bases and J by 6 bases, with 16 bases between. This CDR3 has 14 residues. The CDR3 loop reads CASSAPRGGDGYTF. The CDR3 region has the DNA TGTGCCAGCAGTGCACCCCGTGGGGGAGATGGCTACACCTTC.

The rearrangement links TRBV9 to TRBJ1-1; TRBD1 matches at 8 bases. CDR1 SGDLS and CDR2 YYNGEE come from the germline V gene. Germline trimming cut 3 bases from V and 6 bases from J; bases unmatched to any gene: 13. CDR3 length equals 16 residues. CDR3 nucleotide sequence: TGTGCCAGCAGCGCCGGGACAGGCCCCTCCGAGCCTGAAGCTTTCTTT. Residues: CASSAGTGPSEPEAFF.

Only one count was recorded for this clone. The chain has TRBV7-8 and TRBJ1-1; D remains ambiguous. In germline, CDR1 is SGHVS, CDR2 FQNEAQ. The germline V and J ends were trimmed by 2 bases and 6 bases, with 4 bases remaining between them. The CDR3 is made up of 11 amino acids. This chain's CDR3 is CASSLRAEAFF. The CDR3 DNA follows: TGTGCCAGCAGCTTAAGGGCTGAAGCTTTCTTT.

The chain carries TRBV19 and TRBJ2-7; weak D call: TRBD1 (5 bases). Germline V gene data show CDR1 as LNHDA and CDR2 as SQIVND (reference sequence). V shed 3 bases and J shed 1 base, with 10 bases lying between them. CDR3 length: 14 residues. The CDR3 DNA is TGTGCCAGTAGTATCCTTACAGGATCCTACGAGCAGTACTTC. It encodes CASSILTGSYEQYF.

The rearrangement joins TRBV7-2 to TRBJ1-1, with 8 bases fitting TRBD1. J gave up 0 bases and V 5 bases, and 5 bases lay outside the gene matches. The CDR3 totals 15 residues. CDR1 is SGHTA and CDR2 is FQGNSA in the germline V gene. CDR3 coding DNA: TGTGCCAGCAGCCTTCGACAGGGGATGAACACTGAAGCTTTCTTT. Protein sequence: CASSLRQGMNTEAFF.

This sequence joins TRBV2 and TRBJ1-2; TRBD1 aligns across 7 bases. From germline, CDR1 is SNHLY and CDR2 FYNNEI. The V gene end was trimmed by 8 bases and the J gene end by 5 bases; junction bases not matched to a gene: 8. CDR3 length: 13 amino acids. The DNA of the CDR3 is TGTGCCAGCTCAGGGACAGCTACTTATGGCTACACCTTC. Translated, it gives CASSGTATYGYTF.

The rearrangement links TRBV6-5 to TRBJ2-7, with D possibly TRBD2 on 6 matching bases. The CDR3 covers 12 residues. Germline V lookup: CDR1 MNHEY, CDR2 SVGAGI. The germline V and J ends were trimmed by 8 bases and 3 bases, with 11 bases remaining between them. CDR3 DNA sequence: TGTGCCAGCCGGGGAGGCTTCTACGAGCAGTACTTC. It encodes CASRGGFYEQYF.

This chain links TRBV5-1 with TRBJ2-1; the match to TRBD2 covers 10 bases. In germline, CDR1 is SGHRS, CDR2 YFSETQ. The CDR3 loop spans 19 amino acids. After removal of 4 bases from V and 6 bases from J, the junction contained 19 bases not matched to a gene. This CDR3 reads CASSRSPPMLAGARNEQFF. The CDR3, as DNA: TGCGCCAGCAGCCGAAGCCCTCCTATGCTAGCGGGAGCCCGCAATGAGCAGTTCTTC.

The chain employs TRBV29-1 and TRBJ2-2; TRBD1 aligns across 7 bases. The junction had 4 bases not matched to a gene; V was cut back by 5 bases and J by 4 bases. The germline V gene has CDR1 SQVTM and CDR2 ANQGSEA. This CDR3 is 13 amino acids long. The CDR3 bases are TGCAGCGTTCGACAGGGAAGCACCGGGGAGCTGTTTTTT. Translated, it gives CSVRQGSTGELFF.

The chain carries TRBV10-3 and TRBJ2-3, with D possibly TRBD1 on 5 matching bases. The CDR3 runs to 14 residues. Germline CDR1 is ENHRY and CDR2 is SYGVKD. V was cut by 2 bases and J by 2 bases, with 8 bases left in between. CDR3 sequence: CAISEGAYTDTQYF. The CDR3 coding sequence is TGTGCCATCAGTGAGGGGGCCTACACAGATACGCAGTATTTT.

The V call is TRBV27, the J call TRBJ1-2; no clear D. From germline, CDR1 is MNHEY and CDR2 SMNVEV (reference sequence). This CDR3 contains 13 residues. V lost 5 bases and J lost 7, with 14 bases in between. The CDR3 here is CASSPTDFGGYTF. The CDR3 DNA follows: TGTGCCAGCAGTCCGACGGATTTTGGTGGCTACACCTTC.

The chain recombines TRBV10-3 with TRBJ1-2, with 10 bases aligning to TRBD1. This CDR3 region has 15 residues. V lost 6 bases and J lost 8; bases outside the gene matches: 12. Germline assignment: CDR1 ENHRY and CDR2 SYGVKD. CDR3 sequence reads: CAIRLSGQGSHGYTF. As DNA, the CDR3 is TGTGCCATCAGATTATCGGGACAGGGGTCTCACGGCTACACCTTC.

Points on this clone: At the DNA level, this CDR3 is encoded by other sequences in the same sample as well. V is TRBV19 and J is TRBJ1-5; the match to TRBD1 covers 9 bases. Germline V gene data show CDR1 as LNHDA and CDR2 as SQIVND (reference sequence). J gave up 1 base and V 10 bases, and 2 bases lay outside the gene matches. The CDR3 totals 13 residues. CDR3 in DNA: TGTGCCACCGACAGGGGGAGCAATCAGCCCCAGCATTTT. As protein: CATDRGSNQPQHF.

V usage is TRBV7-9 and J usage is TRBJ1-2; 8 positions match TRBD1. V was clipped by 1 base and J by 7 bases; unmatched bases: 8. CDR1 is SEHNR and CDR2 is FQNEAQ in the germline V gene (reference sequence). There are 15 residues in the CDR3. The CDR3 nucleotides read TGTGCCAGCAGCTTAGTAGGACAGGGACTAGGTGGCTACACCTTC. As protein: CASSLVGQGLGGYTF.

The J gene is TRBJ2-1, the V gene TRBV5-1, with 11 bases identical to TRBD1. This CDR3 comprises 15 residues. The germline V gene encodes CDR1 SGHRS and CDR2 YFSETQ. With V trimmed by 0 bases and J by 7 bases, 3 bases remained unmatched. This chain's CDR3 is CASSLGGQGANEQFF. The CDR3 DNA reads as TGCGCCAGCAGCTTGGGTGGACAGGGGGCGAATGAGCAGTTCTTC.